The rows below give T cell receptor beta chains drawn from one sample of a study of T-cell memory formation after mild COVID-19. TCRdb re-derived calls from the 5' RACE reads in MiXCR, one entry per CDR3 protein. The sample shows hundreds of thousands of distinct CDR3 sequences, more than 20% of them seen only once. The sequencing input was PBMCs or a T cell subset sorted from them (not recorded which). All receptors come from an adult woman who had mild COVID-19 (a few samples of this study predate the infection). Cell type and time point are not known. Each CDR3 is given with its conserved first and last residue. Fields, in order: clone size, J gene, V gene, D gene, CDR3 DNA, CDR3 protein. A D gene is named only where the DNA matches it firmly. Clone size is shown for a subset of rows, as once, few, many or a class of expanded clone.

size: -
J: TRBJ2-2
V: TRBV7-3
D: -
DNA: TGTGCCAGCAGCGCGGACAGTGGGCGGACCGGGGAGCTGTTTTTT
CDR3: CASSADSGRTGELFF

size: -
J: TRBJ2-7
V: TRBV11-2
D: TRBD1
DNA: TGTGCCAGCAGCGCCCTTCAGGGGGCCTACGAGCAGTACTTC
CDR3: CASSALQGAYEQYF

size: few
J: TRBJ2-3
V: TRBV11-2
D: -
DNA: TGTGCCAGCAGCTTATCTTTAAGGGGGACAGATACGCAGTATTTT
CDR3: CASSLSLRGTDTQYF

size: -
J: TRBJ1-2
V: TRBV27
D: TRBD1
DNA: TGTGCCACCAGAGCCGGGACAGGGGCCGGCTACACCTTC
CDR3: CATRAGTGAGYTF

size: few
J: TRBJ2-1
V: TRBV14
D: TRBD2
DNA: TGTGCCAGCAGCCAAGGTTTCGGACTAGCGGGGTACAATGAGCAGTTCTTC
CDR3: CASSQGFGLAGYNEQFF

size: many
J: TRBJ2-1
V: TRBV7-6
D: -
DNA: TGTGCCAGCAGCTTAGAACCTGGGAATGAGCAGTTCTTC
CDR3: CASSLEPGNEQFF

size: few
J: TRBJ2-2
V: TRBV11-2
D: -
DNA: TGTGCCAGCAGCTTAGTCCCCACGAACACCGGGGAGCTGTTTTTT
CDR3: CASSLVPTNTGELFF

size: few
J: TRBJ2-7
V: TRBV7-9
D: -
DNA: TGTGCCAGCAGCTTAAGGACAGAGAACTACGAGCAGTACTTC
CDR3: CASSLRTENYEQYF

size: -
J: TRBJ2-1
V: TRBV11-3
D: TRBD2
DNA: TGTGCCAGCAGCTCTAAGGGACTAGCGGGGGGTCGGGAGCAGTTCTTC
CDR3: CASSSKGLAGGREQFF

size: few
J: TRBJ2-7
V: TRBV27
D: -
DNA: TGTGCCAGCAGTTGGGATGGGCGTTCCGCCGAGCAGTACTTC
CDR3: CASSWDGRSAEQYF

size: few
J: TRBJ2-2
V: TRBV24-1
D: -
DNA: TGTGCCACCAGTACTGGCAGCTACACCGGGGAGCTGTTTTTT
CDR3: CATSTGSYTGELFF

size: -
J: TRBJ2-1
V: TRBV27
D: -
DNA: TGTGCCAGCAGTTTTGGCGAGAGCTCCTACAATGAGCAGTTCTTC
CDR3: CASSFGESSYNEQFF

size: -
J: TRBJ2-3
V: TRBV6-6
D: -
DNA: TGTGCCAGCAGTTACCGGGGCAGCCCTAGAGGCGTCACAGATACGCAGTATTTT
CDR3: CASSYRGSPRGVTDTQYF

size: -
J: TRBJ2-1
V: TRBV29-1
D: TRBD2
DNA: TGCAGCGTACTTTTCGGGACTAGCGGGAGTAATGAGCAGTTCTTC
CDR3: CSVLFGTSGSNEQFF

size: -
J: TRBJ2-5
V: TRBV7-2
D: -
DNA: TGTGCCAGCAGCTCACAGGGAGGGCTCGAGACCCAGTACTTC
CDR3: CASSSQGGLETQYF

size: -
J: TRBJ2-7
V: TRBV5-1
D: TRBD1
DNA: TGCGCCAGCAGCGGTAGACAGGGCCCACACCAAGCAAGCTCCTACGAGCAGTACTTC
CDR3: CASSGRQGPHQASSYEQYF

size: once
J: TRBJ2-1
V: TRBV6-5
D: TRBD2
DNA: TGTGCCAGCAGTTACGGGACTAGCGGGCCCGAAAGCTACAATGAGCAGTTCTTC
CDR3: CASSYGTSGPESYNEQFF

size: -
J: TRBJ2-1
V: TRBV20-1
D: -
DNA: TGCAGTGCACCCCCGGCGAGGGGATTTTCTATCTACAATGAGCAGTTCTTC
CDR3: CSAPPARGFSIYNEQFF

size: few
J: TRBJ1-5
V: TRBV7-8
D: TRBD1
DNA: TGTGCCAGCAGCTTAGGACAGGGGTTTAATCAGCCCCAGCATTTT
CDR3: CASSLGQGFNQPQHF

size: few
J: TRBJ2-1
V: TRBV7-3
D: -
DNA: TGTGCCAGCAGCTTAAATCCAACGGGGGATGAGCAGTTCTTC
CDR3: CASSLNPTGDEQFF

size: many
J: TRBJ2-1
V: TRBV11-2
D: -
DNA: TGTGCCAGCAGCTTGCTGGGGGCGACAAGCTCCTACAATGAGCAGTTCTTC
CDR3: CASSLLGATSSYNEQFF

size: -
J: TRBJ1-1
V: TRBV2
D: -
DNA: TGTGCCAGCCGCGGGCAGGGGTCGAACACTGAAGCTTTCTTT
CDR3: CASRGQGSNTEAFF

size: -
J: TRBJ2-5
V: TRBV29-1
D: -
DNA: TGCAGCGTTGAAGATTACCACAGGGAAGAGACCCAGTACTTC
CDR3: CSVEDYHREETQYF

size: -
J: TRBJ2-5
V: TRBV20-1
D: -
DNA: TGCAGTAAACAAGGCCAAGAGACCCAGTACTTC
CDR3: CSKQGQETQYF

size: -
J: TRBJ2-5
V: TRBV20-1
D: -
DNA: TGCAGTGCCCGGGAAGGTTTGTCGGCCCAGTACTTC
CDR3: CSAREGLSAQYF

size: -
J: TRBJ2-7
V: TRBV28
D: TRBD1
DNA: TGTGCCAGCAGTTCGTCCCCGGGACAGGGAGTCGAGCAGTACTTC
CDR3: CASSSSPGQGVEQYF

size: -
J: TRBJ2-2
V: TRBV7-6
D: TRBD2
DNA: TGTGCCAGCAGGGAGGGACTAGCGGGAGACACCGGGGAGCTGTTTTTT
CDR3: CASREGLAGDTGELFF

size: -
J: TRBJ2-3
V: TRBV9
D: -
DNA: TGTGCCAGCAGCGGACAACAGGGACGGAAAGATACGCAGTATTTT
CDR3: CASSGQQGRKDTQYF

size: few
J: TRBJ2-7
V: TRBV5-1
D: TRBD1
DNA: TGCGCCAGCAGCTTGGCCCGGGACAGGGGTTACGAGCAGTACTTC
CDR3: CASSLARDRGYEQYF

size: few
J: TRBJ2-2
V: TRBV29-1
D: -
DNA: TGCAGCTTTGGGCTGAACACCGGGGAGCTGTTTTTT
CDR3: CSFGLNTGELFF

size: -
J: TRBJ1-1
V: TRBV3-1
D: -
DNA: TGTGCCAGCAGCCCGTTGGAGTCGAATGGTGAAGCTTTCTTT
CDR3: CASSPLESNGEAFF

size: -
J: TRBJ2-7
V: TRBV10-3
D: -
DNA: TGTGCCATCAGTGCGGCGGGGGCCGCTGACTACGAGCAGTACTTC
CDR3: CAISAAGAADYEQYF

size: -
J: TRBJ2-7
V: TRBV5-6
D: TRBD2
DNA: TGTGCCAGCAGCTACCTAGCGGGGGGCGCCTACGAGCAGTACTTC
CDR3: CASSYLAGGAYEQYF

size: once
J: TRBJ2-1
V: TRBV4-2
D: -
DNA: TGTGCCAGCAGCCACCCCATTGGGGGTTCCAATGAGCAGTTCTTC
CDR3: CASSHPIGGSNEQFF

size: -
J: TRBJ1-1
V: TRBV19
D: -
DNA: TGTGCCAGTAGTATAGACGGTGGAAACCTGAACACTGAAGCTTTCTTT
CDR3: CASSIDGGNLNTEAFF

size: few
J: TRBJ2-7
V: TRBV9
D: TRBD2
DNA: TGTGCCAGCAGCGTACGAGGACTAGCGGGAAGTTTGGACGAGCAGTACTTC
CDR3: CASSVRGLAGSLDEQYF

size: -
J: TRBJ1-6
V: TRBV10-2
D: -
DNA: TGCGCCAGTAGCGGGACTGCCTATAATTCACCCCTCCACTTT
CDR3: CASSGTAYNSPLHF

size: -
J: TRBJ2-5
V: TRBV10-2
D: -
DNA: TGCGCCAGCACCCTGAATGAGGGCGTATTAGGAGAGACCCAGTACTTC
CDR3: CASTLNEGVLGETQYF

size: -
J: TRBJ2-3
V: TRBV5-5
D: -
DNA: TGTGCCAGCAGCTTGGGGGGATATACGCAGTATTTT
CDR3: CASSLGGYTQYF

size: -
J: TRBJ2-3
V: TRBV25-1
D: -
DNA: TGTGCCAGCAGTGAATGGGGGAACGATATCGATACGCAGTATTTT
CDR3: CASSEWGNDIDTQYF

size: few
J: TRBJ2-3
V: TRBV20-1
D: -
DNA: TGCAGTGCTAGAGATTGGGGACTTACTGGAACAATTAATATGGCGGATACGCAGTATTTT
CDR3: CSARDWGLTGTINMADTQYF

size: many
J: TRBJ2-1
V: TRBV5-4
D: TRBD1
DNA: TGTGCCAGCAGCAGGAGGGACAGGGTAAGAGATGAGCAGTTCTTC
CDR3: CASSRRDRVRDEQFF

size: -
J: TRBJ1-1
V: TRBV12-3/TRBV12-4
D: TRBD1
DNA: TGTGCCAGCAGTCAGGGGGGCTGGTCGGACACTGAAGCTTTCTTT
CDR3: CASSQGGWSDTEAFF

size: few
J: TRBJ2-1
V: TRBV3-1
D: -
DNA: TGTGCCAGCAGGGGGAACTCCTACAATGAGCAGTTCTTC
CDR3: CASRGNSYNEQFF

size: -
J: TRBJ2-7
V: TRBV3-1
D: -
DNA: TGTGACAGCAGCCAAGCGACAGGTAATTACGAGCAGTACTTC
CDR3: CDSSQATGNYEQYF

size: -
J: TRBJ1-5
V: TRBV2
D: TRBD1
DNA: TGTGCCAGCAGCTGGGACAGGGGTTTTAATCAGCCCCAGCATTTT
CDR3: CASSWDRGFNQPQHF

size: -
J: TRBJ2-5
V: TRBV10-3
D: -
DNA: TGTGCCATCAGTATAGGGACGGTCCAAGAGACCCAGTACTTC
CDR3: CAISIGTVQETQYF

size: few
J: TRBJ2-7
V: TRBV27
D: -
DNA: TGTGCCAGCAGTTTGGGGCACAGATCCTACGAGCAGTACTTC
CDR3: CASSLGHRSYEQYF

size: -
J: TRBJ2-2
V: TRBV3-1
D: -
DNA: TGTGCCAGCAGCCCGTGGGTGCAGGGGAGGTCCGGGGAGCTGTTTTTT
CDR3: CASSPWVQGRSGELFF

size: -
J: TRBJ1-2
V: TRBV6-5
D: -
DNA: TGTGCCAGCAGGGACAGCTATGGCTACACCTTC
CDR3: CASRDSYGYTF

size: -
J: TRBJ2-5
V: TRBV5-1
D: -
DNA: TGCGCCAGCAGCTTGGTCGGGACAACTCAAGAGACCCAGTACTTC
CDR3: CASSLVGTTQETQYF

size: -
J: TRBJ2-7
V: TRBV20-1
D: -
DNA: TGCAGTGCTAGAGAGGAGCGTCCCTACGAGCAGTACTTC
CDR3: CSAREERPYEQYF

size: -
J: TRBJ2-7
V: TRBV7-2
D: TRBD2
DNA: TGTGCCAGCAGCCCTAGCGGGAGGGCTGGCGAGCAGTACTTC
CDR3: CASSPSGRAGEQYF

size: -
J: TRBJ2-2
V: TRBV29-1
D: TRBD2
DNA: TGCAGCGTTGGCGGGGGGGCGGTCACCGGGGAGCTGTTTTTT
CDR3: CSVGGGAVTGELFF

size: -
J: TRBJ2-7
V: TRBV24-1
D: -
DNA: TGTGCCACCAGTGATTGGCAGGGTTACGAGCAGTACTTC
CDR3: CATSDWQGYEQYF

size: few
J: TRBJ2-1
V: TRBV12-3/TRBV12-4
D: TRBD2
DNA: TGTGCCAGCAGTTTAGCGCTCGGGCTAGCGGAGGCCTCCTACAATGAGCAGTTCTTC
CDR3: CASSLALGLAEASYNEQFF

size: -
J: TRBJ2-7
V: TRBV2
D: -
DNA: TGTGCCAGCAGATTACAGAATGCCGAGCAGTACTTC
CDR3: CASRLQNAEQYF

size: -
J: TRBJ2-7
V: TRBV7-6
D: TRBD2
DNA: TGTGCCAGCAGCTTAGCGCCGGGACTAGCCGCCGAGCAGTACTTC
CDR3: CASSLAPGLAAEQYF

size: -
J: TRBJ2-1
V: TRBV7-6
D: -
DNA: TGTGCCAGCAGCTTAGGGGCGGGGACGATTCTGAGCAATGAGCAGTTCTTC
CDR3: CASSLGAGTILSNEQFF

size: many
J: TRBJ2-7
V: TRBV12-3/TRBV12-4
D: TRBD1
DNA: TGTGCCAGCAGTCTCGGGACAGGGGACGAGCAGTACTTC
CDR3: CASSLGTGDEQYF